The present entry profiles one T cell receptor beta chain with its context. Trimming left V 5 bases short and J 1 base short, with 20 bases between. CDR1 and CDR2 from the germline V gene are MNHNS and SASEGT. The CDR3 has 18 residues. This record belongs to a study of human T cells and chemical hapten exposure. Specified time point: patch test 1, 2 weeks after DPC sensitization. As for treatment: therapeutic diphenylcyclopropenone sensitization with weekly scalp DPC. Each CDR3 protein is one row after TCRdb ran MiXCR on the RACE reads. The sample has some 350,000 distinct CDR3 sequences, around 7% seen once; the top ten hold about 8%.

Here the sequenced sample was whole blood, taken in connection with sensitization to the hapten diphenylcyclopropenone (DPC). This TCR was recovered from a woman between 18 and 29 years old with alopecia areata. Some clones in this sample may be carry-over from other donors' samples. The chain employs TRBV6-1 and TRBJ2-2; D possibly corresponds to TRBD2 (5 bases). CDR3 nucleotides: TGTGCCAGCAGTCAGCGGTTAGGGAAGGTTGTGAACACCGGGGAGCTGTTTTTT. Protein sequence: CASSQRLGKVVNTGELFF.